The 27 T cell receptor beta chains in this list originate from one sample, sequenced in a study of post-analysis software for immune sequencing data. General study points: A few TRBV segments occurring more often in patients than controls included TRBV5-6, TRBV5-1 and TRBV20-1.

The antigens for these receptors are not known. Unique molecular identifiers were carried by the TCR beta cDNA libraries. Via MiXCR, TCRdb re-called the PCR reads, giving one row per CDR3 protein. This sample has roughly 540,000 distinct CDR3 sequences, with around a third found just once. The sequenced sample was blood. Receptors were obtained from a girl aged 2-17 years with multiple sclerosis.

V gene TRBV24-1 combines with J gene TRBJ1-2; 8 positions match TRBD1. The junction had 7 bases not matched to a gene; V was cut back by 7 bases and J by 4 bases. The CDR3 extends over 14 amino acids. Looked up from germline, CDR1 is KGHDR and CDR2 is SFDVKD. For the CDR3, the DNA is TGTGCCACCAGCGGACAGGGACGAAGCTATGGCTACACCTTC. Amino acid sequence: CATSGQGRSYGYTF.

The chain combines TRBV7-9 with TRBJ1-2; possibly TRBD1 for D (6 bases). The V and J ends lost 7 bases and 4 bases respectively, with 22 bases between them. Looked up from germline, CDR1 is SEHNR and CDR2 is FQNEAQ (reference sequence). The CDR3 runs 16 residues. Here the CDR3 DNA reads TGTGCCAGCACTTCCCCCGCGGGGGGCGTCTCCTATGGCTACACCTTC. Its protein is CASTSPAGGVSYGYTF.

This clonotype was counted between two and nine times. The rearrangement links TRBV7-7 to TRBJ2-1, with TRBD2 matching 10 bases. J was trimmed by 9 bases and V by 5 bases; bases with no gene match: 10. This CDR3 contains 15 residues. The germline V gene encodes CDR1 SSHAT and CDR2 FNYEAQ (reference sequence). CDR3 amino acids: CASSLLPSGGSEQFF. The CDR3 DNA is TGTGCCAGCAGCCTCCTCCCTAGCGGGGGAAGTGAGCAGTTCTTC.

The chain is built from TRBV2 and TRBJ2-2; unclear D gene. Germline CDR1 is SNHLY and CDR2 is FYNNEI. This CDR3 contains 14 residues. Deletions cut 6 bases from V and 3 bases from J, with 11 bases between. CDR3 residues: CASRGARDTGELFF. DNA of the CDR3: TGTGCCAGCAGAGGCGCAAGGGACACCGGGGAGCTGTTTTTT. Full variable domain (remainder filled in from reference TRBV2 and TRBJ2-2): EPEVTQTPSHQVTQMGQEVILRCVPISNHLYFYWYRQILGQKVEFLVSFYNNEISEKSEIFDDQFSVERPDGSNFTLKIRSTKLEDSAMYFCASRGARDTGELFFGEGSRLTVL.

This chain links TRBV6-6 with TRBJ2-7; possibly TRBD2 for D (5 bases). The CDR3 runs to 12 residues. Germline V gene data show CDR1 as MNHNY and CDR2 as SVGAGI (reference sequence). V lost 2 bases, J lost 4 bases, and 6 bases lay in between. CDR3 nucleotides: TGTGCCAGCAGTTACAGGGAGTACGAGCAGTACTTC. Translating gives CASSYREYEQYF.

The table lists this clonotype with a few counts. The chain couples TRBV5-1 to TRBJ2-5; D possibly corresponds to TRBD2 (6 bases). The CDR3 covers 17 residues. The V and J ends lost 4 bases and 4 bases respectively, with 23 bases between them. Germline CDR1 and CDR2: SGHRS and YFSETQ. The CDR3 here is CASSPRGGGMGRETQYF. The CDR3 DNA is TGCGCCAGCAGCCCCCGAGGAGGAGGGATGGGCCGAGAGACCCAGTACTTC. Variable domain in full (rest from reference TRBV5-1 and TRBJ2-5): KAGVTQTPRYLIKTRGQQVTLSCSPISGHRSVSWYQQTPGQGLQFLFEYFSETQRNKGNFPGRFSGRQFSNSRSEMNVSTLELGDSALYLCASSPRGGGMGRETQYFGPGTRLLVL.

The CDR3 nucleotides read TGTGCCAGCAGCCCTGCCCCTAGCACCAGCGCAGATACGCAGTATTTT. It codes for CASSPAPSTSADTQYF. The gene calls are TRBV6-6 and TRBJ2-3, with a weak D call TRBD2 (5 bases). V dropped 6 bases and J dropped 4 bases, with 20 bases sitting between them. The CDR3 is 16 amino acids. Germline CDR1 and CDR2: MNHNY and SVGAGI (reference sequence).

The chain has TRBV7-2 and TRBJ1-2; perhaps TRBD1 as D (5 bases). Deletions cut 1 base from V and 2 bases from J, with 11 bases between. Per germline, CDR1 SGHTA and CDR2 FQGNSA. The CDR3 is 15 residues long. CDR3 residues: CASSLVDSGNYGYTF. CDR3 sequence (DNA): TGTGCCAGCAGCTTAGTAGATTCAGGGAACTATGGCTACACCTTC.

A word on this clonotype: One end of the junction varies from germline; a read error may be responsible. The chain joins TRBV7-9 to TRBJ2-1; perhaps TRBD1 as D (5 bases). The CDR3 sequence is 14 residues long. CDR1 is SEHNR and CDR2 is FQNEAQ in the germline V gene (reference sequence). CDR3 DNA sequence: TGTGCCAGCAGGTTAGAGGCAGGGAACAATGAGCAGTTCTTC. As protein: CASRLEAGNNEQFF.

This rearrangement joins TRBV12-3 or TRBV12-4 to TRBJ2-1; tentatively, D is TRBD2 (5 bases). The CDR3 loop spans 15 amino acids. V lost 7 bases and J lost 4, with 17 bases in between. DNA for the CDR3: TGTGCCAGCAAACCTCTAGCCCCCCCTTACAATGAGCAGTTCTTC. This sequence encodes CASKPLAPPYNEQFF.

Many counts were recorded for this clonotype. The chain recombines TRBV20-1 with TRBJ2-7, with 10 positions matching TRBD2. Per germline, CDR1 DFQATT and CDR2 SNEGSKA (reference sequence). V was clipped by 6 bases and J by 2 bases; unmatched bases: 7. The CDR3 runs to 14 residues. CDR3 amino acids: CSAKLAGNTYEQYF. In DNA, the CDR3 is TGCAGTGCGAAACTAGCGGGAAACACCTACGAGCAGTACTTC.

V gene TRBV10-1 combines with J gene TRBJ1-5; D uncertain. Germline CDR1 is WNHNN and CDR2 is SYGVQD (reference sequence). This CDR3 is built from 13 residues. V lost 7 bases to trimming and J lost 2 bases, with 9 bases between them. The DNA for the CDR3 is TGCGCCAGCAAAAGGGCGGGCAATCAGCCCCAGCATTTT. Amino acid sequence: CASKRAGNQPQHF.

The chain is built from TRBV12-3 or TRBV12-4 and TRBJ2-5, with 10 bases lining up with TRBD2. The junction had 8 bases not matched to a gene; V was cut back by 5 bases and J by 5 bases. This CDR3 spans 15 amino acids. CDR3 bases: TGTGCCAGCAGTCCTTTAGCGGGGGGTCGGGAGACCCAGTACTTC. Protein sequence: CASSPLAGGRETQYF.

Concerning this clonotype itself: Just one base apart from a much larger clone, this may be a read error. The chain links TRBV4-1 to TRBJ2-5; no firm D call. Germline V gives CDR1 MGHRA, CDR2 YSYEKL. The CDR3 totals 16 residues. The CDR3 DNA reads TGCGCCAGCAGCCCTCAAGGAGCGAAGGGCCAAGAGACCCGGTACTTC. Its translation is CASSPQGAKGQETRYF.

At least ten counts were recorded for this clonotype. As DNA, the CDR3 is TGTGCCATCAGTGGGGAGACAGGGAGAGAGGTGCAGTACTTC. Protein product: CAISGETGREVQYF. This rearrangement joins TRBV10-3 to TRBJ2-7; TRBD1 matches 7 bases. The CDR3 totals 14 residues. Germline trimming cut 4 bases from V and 9 bases from J; bases unmatched to any gene: 12. Germline CDR1 ENHRY, CDR2 SYGVKD.

The chain couples TRBV7-2 to TRBJ2-5; 7 bases agree with TRBD1. CDR3 size: 16 residues. CDR1 is SGHTA and CDR2 is FQGNSA in the germline V gene. V shed 1 base and J 5 bases; nucleotides not matched to a gene: 10. In nucleotides, the CDR3 is TGTGCCAGCAGCTTAGGAGGAAGGGCCAGGGGGGAGACCCAGTACTTC. As protein: CASSLGGRARGETQYF.

This clonotype was seen a few times. The chain joins TRBV11-2 to TRBJ2-1; TRBD2 might be the D (6 bases). Germline V gene sequence: CDR1 SGHAT, CDR2 FQNNGV. The CDR3 consists of 13 residues. V was trimmed by 5 bases and J by 8 bases, leaving 13 bases between them. The CDR3 nucleotides read TGTGCCAGCAGCAAGGACCGGGGGTATGAGCAGTTCTTC. This sequence encodes CASSKDRGYEQFF.

This clonotype appeared a few times. The chain recombines TRBV7-3 with TRBJ2-5; TRBD2 agrees at 13 bases. J was trimmed by 1 base and V by 5 bases; bases with no gene match: 4. CDR1 is SGHTA, CDR2 FQGTGA, per germline. CDR3 size: 16 residues. In DNA, the CDR3 is TGTGCCAGCAGCGTTCGGACTAGCGGGGGCCAAGAGACCCAGTACTTC. Translating gives CASSVRTSGGQETQYF.

This clonotype showed up just a few times. V gene TRBV5-6 combines with J gene TRBJ2-7; D unclear. Germline loops: CDR1 SGHDT, CDR2 YYEEEE. Trimming stripped 1 base from V and 4 bases from J, with 6 bases between. The CDR3 is made up of 12 amino acids. Here the CDR3 DNA reads TGTGCCAGCAGCTTGACGCAGTACGAGCAGTACTTC. Translation gives CASSLTQYEQYF.

There are a few counts of this clonotype. The chain has TRBV10-3 and TRBJ2-1; 9 bases map to TRBD1. The germline CDR1 and CDR2 sequences are ENHRY and SYGVKD. With 10 bases clipped from V and 3 bases from J, the junction kept 4 bases outside the gene matches. The CDR3 sequence is 13 residues long. DNA for the CDR3: TGTGCCACCGAGGACAGGGGCTACAATGAGCAGTTCTTC. Its translation: CATEDRGYNEQFF.

This clonotype came up a few times. V is TRBV6-1 and J is TRBJ1-3; D remains ambiguous. This CDR3 contains 15 residues. V gave up 2 bases and J gave up 0 bases, with 8 bases separating them. The V gene's germline CDR1 is MNHNS and CDR2 SASEGT. Here the CDR3 DNA reads TGTGCCAGCAGTGAATTGGGGTACTCTGGAAACACCATATATTTT. This translates into CASSELGYSGNTIYF.

As regards this clonotype: At one end, the junction sequence differs from germline, possibly due to a read error. This chain connects TRBV4-2 to TRBJ2-3; perhaps TRBD2 as D (5 bases). The germline V gene has CDR1 LGHNA and CDR2 YNFKEQ. The CDR3 sequence is 15 residues long. DNA of the CDR3: TGTGCCAGCAGCCAGGAGAGGGTGAGCACAGATACGCGGTATTTT. Its protein is CASSQERVSTDTRYF.

A note on this clonotype: One end of the junction fails to match germline, which may point to a read error. The chain recombines TRBV3-1 with TRBJ2-5, with D possibly being TRBD2 (6 bases). Germline CDR1 LGHDT, CDR2 YNNKEL (reference sequence). This CDR3 spans 19 amino acids. CDR3 region: CAGSQELDPASVSQETQYF. CDR3 coding DNA: TGTGCCGGCAGCCAAGAATTAGACCCGGCTAGCGTCTCCCAAGAGACCCAGTACTTC.

The chain has TRBV7-2 and TRBJ2-7; TRBD1 might be the D (5 bases). The CDR3 has 15 amino acids. Per the germline V gene, CDR1 is SGHTA and CDR2 is FQGNSA. Trimming took 4 bases from V and 0 from J, leaving 13 bases between them. The CDR3 DNA sequence: TGTGCCAGCAGCTCCTCCAGGGCCTACTCCTACGAGCAGTACTTC. Protein product: CASSSSRAYSYEQYF.

This chain connects TRBV4-1 to TRBJ1-1; tentatively, D is TRBD1 (6 bases). V shed 1 base and J shed 2 bases, with 14 bases lying between them. The CDR3 runs 16 residues. Germline V lookup: CDR1 MGHRA, CDR2 YSYEKL. Here the CDR3 DNA reads TGCGCCAGCAGCCAAGGGGGGGGGCGGGAAAACACTGAAGCTTTCTTT. It is translated as CASSQGGGRENTEAFF.

The genes are TRBV19 and TRBJ2-1, with a tentative D call TRBD2 (5 bases). The V end was cut by 3 bases, the J end by 6 bases, with 15 bases between. The CDR3 has 15 residues. Germline V gives CDR1 LNHDA, CDR2 SQIVND (reference sequence). Written as DNA, the CDR3 is TGTGCCAGTAGTATTCGTCTGCGCGGGTCCAATGAGCAGTTCTTC. Translating gives CASSIRLRGSNEQFF.

This rearrangement joins TRBV20-1 to TRBJ1-4; D not resolved. Germline loops: CDR1 DFQATT, CDR2 SNEGSKA (reference sequence). The CDR3 spans 12 residues. Trimming shortened V by 4 bases and J by 0 bases, and 3 bases separated the two germline ends. CDR3 coding DNA: TGCAGTGCTATAGCAACTAATGAAAAACTGTTTTTT. Amino acids: CSAIATNEKLFF.